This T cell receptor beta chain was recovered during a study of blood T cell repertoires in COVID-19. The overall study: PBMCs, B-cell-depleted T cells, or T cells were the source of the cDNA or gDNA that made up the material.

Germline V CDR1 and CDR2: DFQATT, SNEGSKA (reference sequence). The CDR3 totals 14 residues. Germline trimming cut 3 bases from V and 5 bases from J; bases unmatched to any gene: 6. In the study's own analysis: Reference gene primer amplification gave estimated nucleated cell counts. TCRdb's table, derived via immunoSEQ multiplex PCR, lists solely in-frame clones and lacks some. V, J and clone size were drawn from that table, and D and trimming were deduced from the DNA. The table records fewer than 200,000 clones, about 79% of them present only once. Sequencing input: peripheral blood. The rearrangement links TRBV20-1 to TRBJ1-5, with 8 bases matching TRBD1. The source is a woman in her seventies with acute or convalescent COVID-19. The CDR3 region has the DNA TGCAGTGCTAGTCGCGGACAGGGCGATCAGCCCCAGCATTTT. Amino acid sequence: CSASRGQGDQPQHF.